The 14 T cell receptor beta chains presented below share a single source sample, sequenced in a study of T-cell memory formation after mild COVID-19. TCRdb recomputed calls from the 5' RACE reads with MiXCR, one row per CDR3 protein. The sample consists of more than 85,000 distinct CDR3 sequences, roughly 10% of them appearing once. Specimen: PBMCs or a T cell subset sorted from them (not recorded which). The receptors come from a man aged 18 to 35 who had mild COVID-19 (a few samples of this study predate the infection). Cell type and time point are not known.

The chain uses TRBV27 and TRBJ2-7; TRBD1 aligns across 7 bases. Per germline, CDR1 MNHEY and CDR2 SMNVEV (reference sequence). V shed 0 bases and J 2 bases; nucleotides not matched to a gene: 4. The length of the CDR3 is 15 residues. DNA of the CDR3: TGTGCCAGCAGTTTATCCGGGCAGGGGGCCTACGAGCAGTACTTC. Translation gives CASSLSGQGAYEQYF.

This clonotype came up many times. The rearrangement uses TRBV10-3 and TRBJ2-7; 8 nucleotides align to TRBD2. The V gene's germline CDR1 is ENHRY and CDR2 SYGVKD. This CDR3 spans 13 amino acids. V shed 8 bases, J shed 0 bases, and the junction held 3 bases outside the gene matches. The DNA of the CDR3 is TGTGCCATCGGGGGGACTAGCTCCTACGAGCAGTACTTC. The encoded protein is CAIGGTSSYEQYF.

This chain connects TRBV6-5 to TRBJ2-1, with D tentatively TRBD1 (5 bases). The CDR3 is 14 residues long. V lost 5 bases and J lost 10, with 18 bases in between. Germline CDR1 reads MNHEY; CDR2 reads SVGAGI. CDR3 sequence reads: CASSPSGLAWEQFF. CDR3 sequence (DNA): TGTGCCAGCAGTCCCTCAGGGCTGGCATGGGAGCAGTTCTTC.

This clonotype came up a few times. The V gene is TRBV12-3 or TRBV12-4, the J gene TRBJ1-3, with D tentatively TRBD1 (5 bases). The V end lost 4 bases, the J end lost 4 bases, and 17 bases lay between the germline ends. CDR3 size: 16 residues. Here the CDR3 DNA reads TGTGCCAGCAGTTCTGGGGCGATCCTTGAAGGAAACACCATATATTTT. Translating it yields CASSSGAILEGNTIYF.

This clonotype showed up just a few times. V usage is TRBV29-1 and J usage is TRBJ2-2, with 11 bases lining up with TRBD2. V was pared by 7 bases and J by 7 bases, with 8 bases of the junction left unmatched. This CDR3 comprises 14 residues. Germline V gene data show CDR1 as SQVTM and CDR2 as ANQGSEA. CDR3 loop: CSALAGGVSGELFF. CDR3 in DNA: TGCAGCGCTCTAGCGGGGGGTGTTAGCGGGGAGCTGTTTTTT.

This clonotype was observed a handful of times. The CDR3 reads CASSLAGTGYEQYF. The DNA of the CDR3 is TGTGCCAGCAGCTTAGCGGGAACAGGCTACGAGCAGTACTTC. The gene calls are TRBV7-9 and TRBJ2-7; possible D gene TRBD1, 5 bases. Germline V gene data show CDR1 as SEHNR and CDR2 as FQNEAQ (reference sequence). Trimming removed 0 bases from V and 3 bases from J, with 9 bases in between. The CDR3 runs to 14 residues.

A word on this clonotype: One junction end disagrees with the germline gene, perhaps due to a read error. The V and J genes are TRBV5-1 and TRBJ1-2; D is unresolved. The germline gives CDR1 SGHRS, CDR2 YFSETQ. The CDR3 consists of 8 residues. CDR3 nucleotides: TGCGCCAGCAGCTTTTCCTGCTTC. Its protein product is CASSFSCF.

The CDR3 reads CASSRLAGTDTQYF. For the CDR3, the DNA is TGTGCCAGCAGTCGACTAGCGGGGACGGATACGCAGTATTTT. This rearrangement joins TRBV11-2 to TRBJ2-3, with 11 bases aligning to TRBD2. The CDR3 is 14 amino acids. Germline CDR1 and CDR2: SGHAT and FQNNGV. The V gene end was trimmed by 6 bases and the J gene end by 6 bases; junction bases not matched to a gene: 5.

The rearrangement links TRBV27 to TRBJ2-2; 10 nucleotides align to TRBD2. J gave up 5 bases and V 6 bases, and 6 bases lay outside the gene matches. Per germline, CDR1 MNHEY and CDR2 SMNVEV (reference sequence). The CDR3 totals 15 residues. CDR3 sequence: CASSIAGGWTGELFF. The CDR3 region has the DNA TGTGCCAGCAGCATAGCGGGGGGTTGGACCGGGGAGCTGTTTTTT.

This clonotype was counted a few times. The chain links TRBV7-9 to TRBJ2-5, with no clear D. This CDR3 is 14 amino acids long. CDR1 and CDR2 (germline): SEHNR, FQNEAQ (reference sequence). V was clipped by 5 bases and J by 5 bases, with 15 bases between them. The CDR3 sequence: CASSPTALMETQYF. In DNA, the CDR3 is TGTGCCAGCAGCCCGACGGCCTTAATGGAGACCCAGTACTTC.

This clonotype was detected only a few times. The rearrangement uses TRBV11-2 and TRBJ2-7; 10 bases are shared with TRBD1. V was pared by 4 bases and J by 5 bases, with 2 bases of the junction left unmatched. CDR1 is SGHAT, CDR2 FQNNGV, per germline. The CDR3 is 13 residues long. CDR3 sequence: CASSSGQGDEQYF. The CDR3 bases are TGTGCCAGCAGCTCAGGACAGGGGGACGAGCAGTACTTC.

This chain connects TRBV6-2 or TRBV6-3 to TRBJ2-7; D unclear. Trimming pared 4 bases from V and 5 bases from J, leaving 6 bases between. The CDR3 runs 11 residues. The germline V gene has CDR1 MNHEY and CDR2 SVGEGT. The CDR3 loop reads CASSWVDEQYF. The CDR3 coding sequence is TGTGCCAGCAGTTGGGTTGACGAGCAGTACTTC.

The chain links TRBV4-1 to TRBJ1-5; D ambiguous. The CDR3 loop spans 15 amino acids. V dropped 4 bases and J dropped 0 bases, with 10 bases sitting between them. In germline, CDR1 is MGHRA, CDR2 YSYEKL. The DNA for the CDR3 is TGCGCCAGCAGCCTAAACAGCAATAGCAATCAGCCCCAGCATTTT. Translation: CASSLNSNSNQPQHF.

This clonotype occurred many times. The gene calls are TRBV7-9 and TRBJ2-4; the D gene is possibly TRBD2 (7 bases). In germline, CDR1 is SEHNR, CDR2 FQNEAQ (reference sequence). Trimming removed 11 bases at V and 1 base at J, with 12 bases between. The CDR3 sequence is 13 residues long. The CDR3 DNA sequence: TGTGCCTCCGGGGGGCAGGCCAAAAACATTCAGTACTTC. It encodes CASGGQAKNIQYF.